Below are 3 T cell receptor beta chains sequenced from a single sample in a study of blood T cell repertoires in COVID-19. Here immunoSEQ multiplex PCR was the method, and the copy in TCRdb shows in-frame clones only, minus some. Of tens of thousands of clones in the sample, over 80% were seen once. Sample: peripheral blood. These receptors came from a human donor in a cohort sampled during active COVID-19.

Here the CDR3 reads CAWSISGVSTDTQYF. CDR3 nucleotides: TGTGCCTGGAGTATTAGCGGGGTTAGCACAGATACGCAGTATTTT. The J gene is TRBJ2-3, the V gene TRBV30; the match to TRBD2 covers 8 bases. The CDR3 is 15 residues long. V trimming: 2 bases; J trimming: 0 bases; junction bases outside the gene matches: 4. Germline V gene data show CDR1 as GTSNPN and CDR2 as SVGIG (reference sequence).

J is TRBJ2-4 and V is TRBV4-1, with 7 bases identical to TRBD1. Trimming cost V 1 base and J 5 bases; bases outside gene matches: 5. This CDR3 has 15 residues. Germline values: CDR1 MGHRA, CDR2 YSYEKL. CDR3 DNA sequence: TGCGCCAGCAGCCAAGGACAGGGCTCACAAAACATTCAGTACTTC. Its translation is CASSQGQGSQNIQYF.

The chain recombines TRBV27 with TRBJ2-5, with D perhaps matching TRBD2 (6 bases). The germline CDR1 and CDR2 sequences are MNHEY and SMNVEV (reference sequence). The CDR3 is 14 amino acids. V was cut by 5 bases and J by 0 bases, with 10 bases left in between. The CDR3 protein is CASSPRDYQETQYF. The CDR3 nucleotides are TGTGCCAGCAGTCCCAGGGACTACCAAGAGACCCAGTACTTC.